The 3 T cell receptor beta chains in this list originate from one sample, sequenced in a study of blood T cells in healthy people across ages. Through a sample-barcoded 5' primer and a J-beta primer mix, a second PCR was run for roughly 7 to 11 cycles. Via MiXCR, TCRdb re-called the 5' RACE reads, giving one row per CDR3 protein. The table includes some 920,000 distinct CDR3 sequences, roughly half detected once. Sequencing was performed on blood. These receptors came from a woman aged 60 to 75 in good health.

The sample holds a few counts of this clonotype. The CDR3 region is CASRALAGGHNEQFF. Here the CDR3 DNA reads TGTGCCAGCAGGGCACTAGCGGGAGGGCACAATGAGCAGTTCTTC. The V gene is TRBV7-9, the J gene TRBJ2-1; 13 bases are a match to TRBD2. This CDR3 region has 15 residues. V dropped 6 bases and J dropped 5; count of bases not matched to a gene: 4. Per germline, CDR1 SEHNR and CDR2 FQNEAQ (reference sequence).

The V call is TRBV4-1, the J call TRBJ2-5, with D possibly being TRBD1 (6 bases). Trimming stripped 5 bases from V and 0 bases from J, with 13 bases between. CDR3 length: 15 residues. Germline lookup yields CDR1 MGHRA and CDR2 YSYEKL. The CDR3 nucleotides are TGCGCCAGCAGCAAGACGACAGGCCACCAAGAGACCCAGTACTTC. This translates into CASSKTTGHQETQYF.

The chain carries TRBV27 and TRBJ2-5, with unresolved D. Germline-derived CDR1 and CDR2 are MNHEY and SMNVEV (reference sequence). V dropped 7 bases and J dropped 4 bases, with 16 bases sitting between them. CDR3 length: 14 residues. CDR3 coding DNA: TGTGCCAGCAAAGATTCGGGCGCTGGAGAGACCCAGTACTTC. Residues: CASKDSGAGETQYF.